A selection of T cell receptor beta chains follows, all from one sample in a study of graft-versus-host responses after intestinal transplantation. Using immunoSEQ multiplex PCR, the repertoire was profiled, and TCRdb retains in-frame clones only, with some absent. Here the sample spans about 97,000 clones, over 75% being singletons. Sequencing used PBMCs, obtained about 450 days after intestinal transplant. All receptors derive from a human patient who received an intestinal transplant, so some T cells may come from the graft donor. The CDR3 runs from the conserved cysteine through the conserved F or W. The D gene is left open where the match is weak. Clone size, where shown, is once, few, many, or a class for clones that have expanded.

j_call: TRBJ1-4; cdr3_length: 15; d_call: NA; clone_size: NA; v_call: TRBV25-1; cdr3_nt: TGTGCCAGCAGTGAATCGGGCAGTCTTTGGGAAAAACTGTTTTTT; cdr3_aa: CASSESGSLWEKLFF
j_call: TRBJ1-3; cdr3_length: 16; d_call: NA; clone_size: NA; v_call: TRBV15; cdr3_nt: TGTGCCACCAGCAGAGATGTGGGGAGGTCCGGAAACACCATATATTTT; cdr3_aa: CATSRDVGRSGNTIYF
j_call: TRBJ2-3; cdr3_length: 14; d_call: NA; clone_size: few; v_call: TRBV7-9; cdr3_nt: TGTGCCAGCAGCCCACGACAGAACACAGATACGCAGTATTTT; cdr3_aa: CASSPRQNTDTQYF
j_call: TRBJ2-6; cdr3_length: 16; d_call: NA; clone_size: NA; v_call: TRBV5-1; cdr3_nt: TGCGCCAGCAGCCTGGACACAAACTCTGGGGCCAACGTCCTGACTTTC; cdr3_aa: CASSLDTNSGANVLTF
j_call: TRBJ2-5; cdr3_length: 14; d_call: NA; clone_size: NA; v_call: TRBV6-5; cdr3_nt: TGTGCCAGCAGTTACTTGGGGGGACAGGAGACCCAGTACTTC; cdr3_aa: CASSYLGGQETQYF
j_call: TRBJ2-1; cdr3_length: 14; d_call: NA; clone_size: NA; v_call: TRBV29-1; cdr3_nt: TGCAGCGTTTGGGGTGGGGCTCGCTACAATGAGCAGTTCTTC; cdr3_aa: CSVWGGARYNEQFF
j_call: TRBJ2-7; cdr3_length: 15; d_call: TRBD1; clone_size: NA; v_call: TRBV4-1; cdr3_nt: TGCGCCAGCAGCCGTCCCGGGACAGGCGCATACGAGCAGTACTTC; cdr3_aa: CASSRPGTGAYEQYF
j_call: TRBJ1-4; cdr3_length: 14; d_call: NA; clone_size: NA; v_call: TRBV6-6; cdr3_nt: TGTGCCAGCAGTTACGAGCCGGTTAATGAAAAACTGTTTTTT; cdr3_aa: CASSYEPVNEKLFF
j_call: TRBJ2-7; cdr3_length: 15; d_call: NA; clone_size: NA; v_call: TRBV18; cdr3_nt: TGTGCCAGCTCGCAAATCCCGGGCAGGACCTACGAGCAGTACTTC; cdr3_aa: CASSQIPGRTYEQYF
j_call: TRBJ1-1; cdr3_length: 14; d_call: TRBD1; clone_size: NA; v_call: TRBV29-1; cdr3_nt: TGCAGCGTTGATCACCCGACAGGGCGGACTGAAGCTTTCTTT; cdr3_aa: CSVDHPTGRTEAFF
j_call: TRBJ1-2; cdr3_length: 11; d_call: NA; clone_size: NA; v_call: TRBV10-3; cdr3_nt: TGTGCCATCAGTGTCGGCTATGGCTACACCTTC; cdr3_aa: CAISVGYGYTF
j_call: TRBJ1-1; cdr3_length: 17; d_call: NA; clone_size: NA; v_call: TRBV19; cdr3_nt: TGTGCCAGTAGTATAGAAGCCAGGGGAAGAATGAACACTGAAGCTTTCTTT; cdr3_aa: CASSIEARGRMNTEAFF
j_call: TRBJ1-2; cdr3_length: 12; d_call: TRBD1; clone_size: NA; v_call: TRBV7-9; cdr3_nt: TGTGCCAGCAGCTACACAGGGGATGGCTACACCTTC; cdr3_aa: CASSYTGDGYTF
j_call: TRBJ2-7; cdr3_length: 14; d_call: NA; clone_size: NA; v_call: TRBV11-1; cdr3_nt: TGTGCCAGCAGACTAGGGGGGAATTGGGACGAACAGTACTTC; cdr3_aa: CASRLGGNWDEQYF
j_call: TRBJ1-1; cdr3_length: 16; d_call: NA; clone_size: NA; v_call: TRBV9; cdr3_nt: TGTGCCAGCAGCCCCCGTTCGAGTCTTCTGAACACTGAAGCTTTCTTT; cdr3_aa: CASSPRSSLLNTEAFF
j_call: TRBJ2-7; cdr3_length: 13; d_call: NA; clone_size: NA; v_call: TRBV7-9; cdr3_nt: TGTGCCAGCAGCCCCGGGATTTCCTACGAGCAGTACTTC; cdr3_aa: CASSPGISYEQYF
j_call: TRBJ2-1; cdr3_length: 14; d_call: NA; clone_size: NA; v_call: TRBV10-3; cdr3_nt: TGTGCCATCGCCTCCCCCCTGTCTCTGCATGAGCAGTTCTTC; cdr3_aa: CAIASPLSLHEQFF
j_call: TRBJ1-1; cdr3_length: 14; d_call: TRBD1; clone_size: NA; v_call: TRBV14; cdr3_nt: TGTGCCAGCAGCCAAGACAGGGGGGGCACTGAAGCTTTCTTT; cdr3_aa: CASSQDRGGTEAFF
j_call: TRBJ2-7; cdr3_length: 12; d_call: NA; clone_size: NA; v_call: TRBV5-1; cdr3_nt: TGCGCCAGCTACCTTTTTAGGAACGAGCAGTACTTC; cdr3_aa: CASYLFRNEQYF
j_call: TRBJ2-1; cdr3_length: 16; d_call: NA; clone_size: NA; v_call: TRBV12-5; cdr3_nt: TGTGCTAGTGGGCCCAGTCTCTCGATCTCCTACAATGAGCAGTTCTTC; cdr3_aa: CASGPSLSISYNEQFF
j_call: TRBJ1-1; cdr3_length: 12; d_call: TRBD1; clone_size: NA; v_call: TRBV28; cdr3_nt: TGTGCCAGCATCATATCAGGGGGCGAAGCTTTCTTT; cdr3_aa: CASIISGGEAFF
j_call: TRBJ1-5; cdr3_length: 16; d_call: NA; clone_size: NA; v_call: TRBV19; cdr3_nt: TGTGCCAGTAGTATCGGTGGAGGGCTAAGCAATCAGCCCCAGCATTTT; cdr3_aa: CASSIGGGLSNQPQHF
j_call: TRBJ1-5; cdr3_length: 15; d_call: TRBD1; clone_size: once; v_call: TRBV27; cdr3_nt: TGTGCCAGCAGTTCCTCGCAGGGGGTTCCCCAGCCCCAGCATTTT; cdr3_aa: CASSSSQGVPQPQHF
j_call: TRBJ2-2; cdr3_length: 16; d_call: NA; clone_size: NA; v_call: TRBV7-2; cdr3_nt: TGTGCCAGCAGCCCCCGGCGGACAGCTGGGGTCGGGGAGCTGTTTTTT; cdr3_aa: CASSPRRTAGVGELFF
j_call: TRBJ1-3; cdr3_length: 16; d_call: NA; clone_size: NA; v_call: TRBV9; cdr3_nt: TGTGCCAGCAGCGTAAGTCTCAGCGGGTCTGGAAACACCATATATTTT; cdr3_aa: CASSVSLSGSGNTIYF
j_call: TRBJ2-5; cdr3_length: 15; d_call: NA; clone_size: NA; v_call: TRBV15; cdr3_nt: TGTGCCACCAGCACGGGGAGGGGGCGCGGGGAGACCCAGTACTTC; cdr3_aa: CATSTGRGRGETQYF
j_call: TRBJ2-7; cdr3_length: 15; d_call: TRBD2; clone_size: medium-sized; v_call: TRBV13; cdr3_nt: TGTGCCAGCAGCTACGGACTAGGCGTTCTCTACGAGCAGTACTTC; cdr3_aa: CASSYGLGVLYEQYF
j_call: TRBJ2-7; cdr3_length: 14; d_call: NA; clone_size: NA; v_call: TRBV9; cdr3_nt: TGTGCCAGCAGCGTAGGGTCGGGGATCCACGAGCAGTACTTC; cdr3_aa: CASSVGSGIHEQYF
j_call: TRBJ1-4; cdr3_length: 14; d_call: NA; clone_size: NA; v_call: TRBV6-6; cdr3_nt: TGTGCCAGCAGTTCTGGGGGCGGTAAGGAAAAACTGTTTTTT; cdr3_aa: CASSSGGGKEKLFF
j_call: TRBJ1-1; cdr3_length: 17; d_call: NA; clone_size: NA; v_call: TRBV4-1; cdr3_nt: TGCGCCAGCAGCCAAGTTCAATTGCGGACAGCGAACACTGAAGCTTTCTTT; cdr3_aa: CASSQVQLRTANTEAFF